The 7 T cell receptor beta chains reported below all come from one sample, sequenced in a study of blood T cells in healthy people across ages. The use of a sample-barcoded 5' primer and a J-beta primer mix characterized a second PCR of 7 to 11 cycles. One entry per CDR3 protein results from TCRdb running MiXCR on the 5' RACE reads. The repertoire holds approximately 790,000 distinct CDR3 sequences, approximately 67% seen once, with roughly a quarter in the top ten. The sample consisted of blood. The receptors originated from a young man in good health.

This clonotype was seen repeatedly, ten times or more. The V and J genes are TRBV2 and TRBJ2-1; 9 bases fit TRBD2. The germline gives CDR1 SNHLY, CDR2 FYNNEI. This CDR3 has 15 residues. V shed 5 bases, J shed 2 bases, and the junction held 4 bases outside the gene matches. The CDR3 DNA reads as TGTGCCAGCAGTTTTAGCGGGGGAACCTACAATGAGCAGTTCTTC. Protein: CASSFSGGTYNEQFF.

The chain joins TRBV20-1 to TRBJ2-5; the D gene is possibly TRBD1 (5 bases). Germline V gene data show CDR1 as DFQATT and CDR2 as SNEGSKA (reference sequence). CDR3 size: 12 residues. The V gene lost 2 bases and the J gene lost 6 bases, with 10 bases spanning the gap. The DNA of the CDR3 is TGCAGTGCTAGATGGGGCTCGCAGACCCAGTACTTC. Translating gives CSARWGSQTQYF.

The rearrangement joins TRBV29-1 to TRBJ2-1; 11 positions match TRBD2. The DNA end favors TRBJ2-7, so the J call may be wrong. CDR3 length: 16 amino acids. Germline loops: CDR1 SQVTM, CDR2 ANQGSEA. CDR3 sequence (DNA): TGCAGCGTTGAAGGACTAGCGGGGATCTCCTACAATGAGCAGTACTTC. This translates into CSVEGLAGISYNEQYF.

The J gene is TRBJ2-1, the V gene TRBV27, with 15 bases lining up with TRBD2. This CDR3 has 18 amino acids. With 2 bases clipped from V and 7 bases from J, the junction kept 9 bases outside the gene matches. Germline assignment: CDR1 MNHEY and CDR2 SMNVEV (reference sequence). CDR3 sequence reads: CASSLTGLAGGPSNEQFF. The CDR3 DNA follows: TGTGCCAGCAGTTTAACCGGACTAGCGGGGGGGCCCTCAAATGAGCAGTTCTTC.

The CDR3 bases are TGTGCCAGCAGTTACTCGTTGCTAGCGGGGTCATACGAGCAGTACTTC. Residues: CASSYSLLAGSYEQYF. The gene calls are TRBV6-5 and TRBJ2-4, with 9 bases that match TRBD2. The J call may not be correct, given that the DNA end is closer to TRBJ2-7. This CDR3 comprises 16 residues. The V gene's germline CDR1 is MNHEY and CDR2 SVGAGI.

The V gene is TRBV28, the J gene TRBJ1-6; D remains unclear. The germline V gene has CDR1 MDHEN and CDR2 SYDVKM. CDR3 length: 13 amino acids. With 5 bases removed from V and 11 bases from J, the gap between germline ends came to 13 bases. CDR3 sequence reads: CASSVTPTTPLHF. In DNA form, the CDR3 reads TGTGCCAGCAGTGTAACCCCGACGACACCCCTCCACTTT.

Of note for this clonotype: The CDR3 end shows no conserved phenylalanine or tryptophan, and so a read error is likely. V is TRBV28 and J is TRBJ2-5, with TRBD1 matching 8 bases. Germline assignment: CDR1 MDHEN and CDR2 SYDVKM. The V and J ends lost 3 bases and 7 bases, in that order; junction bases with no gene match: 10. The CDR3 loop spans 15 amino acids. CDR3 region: CASSFLPGQDGTQYL. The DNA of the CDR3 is TGTGCCAGCAGTTTCCTACCGGGACAGGATGGGACCCAGTACTTA.